This T cell receptor beta chain stems from a study of blood T cells in healthy people across ages. General study results and limits: In long-lived donors, naive CD4+ cell counts and diversity exceeded those of aged donors. Roughly linearly, TCR beta diversity per million T cells fell as age increased.

Healthy individuals of Caucasian origin from Russia, aged roughly 6 to 90, served as donors. Isolated per sample were at least 7 million PBMCs. The CDR3 loop spans 15 amino acids. Trimming left V 6 bases short and J 5 bases short, with 20 bases between. From germline, CDR1 is DFQATT and CDR2 SNEGSKA (reference sequence). Using a J-beta primer mix together with a sample-barcoded 5' primer, a second PCR was run for about 7 to 12 cycles. TCRdb processed the 5' RACE reads anew with MiXCR; each CDR3 protein has one entry. Of around 1,700,000 distinct CDR3 sequences listed, roughly 27% were seen once; the top ten hold more than 6%. The table lists this clonotype with a few counts. The antigen remains unidentified.

This chain connects TRBV20-1 to TRBJ2-1; a possible D gene is TRBD2 (6 bases). This TCR came from a woman aged 25 to 39 in good health. Sequenced input: blood. The CDR3 DNA reads as TGCAGTGCCCCCCGGCTGGGGGGTGTACACAATGAGCAGTTCTTC. It translates to CSAPRLGGVHNEQFF.